Given below is one TCR beta chain in context. Its antigen is not identified. This sample is part of a study of cytomegalovirus exposure and HLA in healthy donors. General study findings and limits: TCR beta chain V- and J-gene trimming was linked, in a later analysis, to a missense variant in DCLRE1C. Another analysis was done later, and it associated 16,951 TCR beta sequences with HLA alleles at 0.05 false discovery rate. A previous analysis found most TCR beta V segments productive roughly 90% or roughly 30% of the time. The authors judged a highly shared variant cluster likely a sequencing artifact.

The PCR contained 60 Vbeta and 13 Jbeta primers. Sequencing was performed with immunoSEQ multiplex PCR; in TCRdb, only in-frame clones are kept and a portion is missing. The sample has approximately 110,000 clones. The length of the CDR3 is 13 residues. Unmatched junction bases numbered 2, after V lost 4 bases and J lost 2 bases. Per the germline V gene, CDR1 is SGHNT and CDR2 is YYREEE (reference sequence). The sequencing sample was made of PBMCs. The chain recombines TRBV5-4 with TRBJ2-7, with 8 bases lining up with TRBD1. This receptor was obtained from a man aged 18 to 30 in good health and CMV-seronegative. The DNA of the CDR3 is TGTGCCAGCAGCCGGGACAGGCCCTACGAGCAGTACTTC. Its translation: CASSRDRPYEQYF.